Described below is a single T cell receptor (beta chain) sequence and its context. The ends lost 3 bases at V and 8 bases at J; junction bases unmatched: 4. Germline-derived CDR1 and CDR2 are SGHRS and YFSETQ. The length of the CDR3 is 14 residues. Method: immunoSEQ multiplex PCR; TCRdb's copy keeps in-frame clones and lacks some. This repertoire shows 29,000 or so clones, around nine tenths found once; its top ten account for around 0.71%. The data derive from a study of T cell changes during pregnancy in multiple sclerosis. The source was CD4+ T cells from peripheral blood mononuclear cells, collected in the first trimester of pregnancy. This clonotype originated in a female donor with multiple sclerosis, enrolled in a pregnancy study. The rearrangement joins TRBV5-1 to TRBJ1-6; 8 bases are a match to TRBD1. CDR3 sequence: CASSSAGQDSPLHF. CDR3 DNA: TGCGCCAGCAGCTCTGCGGGACAGGATTCACCCCTCCACTTT.